Presented here are 12 T cell receptor beta chains from one specimen sequenced in a study of shared clonotypes between healthy human individuals. Sequencing was performed with immunoSEQ multiplex PCR; in TCRdb, only in-frame clones are kept and a portion is missing. The table has about 480,000 clones, approximately 85% seen once. The material sequenced was PBMCs. The receptors here all came from a middle-aged woman in good health. Some clones in this sample may be carry-over from other donors' samples.

CDR3 in amino acids: CASSYAYSYEQYF. In DNA, the CDR3 is TGTGCCAGCAGCTACGCCTACTCCTACGAGCAGTACTTC. V and J are TRBV7-2 and TRBJ2-7; D remains ambiguous. Germline V gives CDR1 SGHTA, CDR2 FQGNSA. The CDR3 is made up of 13 amino acids. Trimming cost V 4 bases and J 0 bases, with 7 bases left between them.

With regard to this clone: Different DNA sequences within this sample yield the same CDR3. CDR3: CASSPGRSTDTQYF. The DNA of the CDR3 is TGTGCCAGCTCACCAGGACGGAGCACAGATACGCAGTATTTT. This sequence joins TRBV18 and TRBJ2-3; D remains unclear. Per the germline V gene, CDR1 is KGHSH and CDR2 is LQKENI. The germline V and J ends were trimmed by 2 bases and 0 bases, with 6 bases remaining between them. The CDR3 is 14 amino acids.

The rearrangement links TRBV27 to TRBJ2-1; no clear D gene. Germline assignment: CDR1 MNHEY and CDR2 SMNVEV (reference sequence). V lost 6 bases and J lost 4, with 10 bases in between. The CDR3 spans 13 residues. The CDR3 is CASRPMGYNEQFF. CDR3 sequence (DNA): TGTGCCAGCAGGCCGATGGGGTACAATGAGCAGTTCTTC.

The chain's CDR3 is CASSPGGEGYGYTF. The DNA of the CDR3 is TGTGCCAGCTCACCCGGCGGCGAGGGGTATGGCTACACCTTC. The V and J genes are TRBV18 and TRBJ1-2, with D possibly matching TRBD1 (5 bases). Germline V gene sequence: CDR1 KGHSH, CDR2 LQKENI. V was trimmed by 3 bases and J by 5 bases, leaving 13 bases between them. The CDR3 has 14 amino acids.

The gene calls are TRBV7-2 and TRBJ2-3, with 8 bases lining up with TRBD2. The CDR3 sequence is 12 residues long. V was pared by 5 bases and J by 8 bases, with 3 bases of the junction left unmatched. Germline V gene data show CDR1 as SGHTA and CDR2 as FQGNSA. The CDR3 spells CASSPGGATQYF. The CDR3 DNA reads TGTGCCAGCAGCCCGGGGGGGGCTACGCAGTATTTT. Full variable domain (rest looked up from reference TRBV7-2 and TRBJ2-3): GAGVSQSPSNKVTEKGKDVELRCDPISGHTALYWYRQSLGQGLEFLIYFQGNSAPDKSGLPSDRFSAERTGGSVSTLTIQRTQQEDSAVYLCASSPGGATQYFGPGTRLTVL.

In this sample, this clone turned up a few times. The J gene is TRBJ2-1, the V gene TRBV7-6; 9 nucleotides match TRBD2. With V trimmed by 1 base and J by 7 bases, 8 bases remained unmatched. Per the germline V gene, CDR1 is SGHVS and CDR2 is FNYEAQ. The CDR3 sequence is 16 residues long. The CDR3 reads CASSLDLAGAMNEQFF. DNA of the CDR3: TGTGCCAGCAGCTTAGACTTAGCGGGAGCTATGAATGAGCAGTTCTTC.

The CDR3 here is CASSQEVSSYNEQFF. The CDR3 DNA reads as TGCGCCAGCAGCCAAGAGGTTAGCTCCTACAATGAGCAGTTCTTC. V and J are TRBV4-3 and TRBJ2-1; D remains unclear. The germline V gene has CDR1 LGHNA and CDR2 YSLEER. Trimming cost V 0 bases and J 0 bases, with 6 bases left between them. The length of the CDR3 is 15 residues.

This clone was seen just once. The V and J genes are TRBV14 and TRBJ2-7; 8 bases align to TRBD1. V shed 4 bases, J shed 3 bases, and the junction held 8 bases outside the gene matches. This CDR3 is built from 15 residues. Germline lookup yields CDR1 SGHDN and CDR2 FVKESK. CDR3: CASSRRTGSSYEQYF. DNA of the CDR3: TGTGCCAGCAGCCGCCGGACAGGGAGTAGCTACGAGCAGTACTTC.

The chain links TRBV4-2 to TRBJ2-5; 7 nucleotides agree with TRBD1. Unmatched junction bases numbered 7, after V lost 4 bases and J lost 2 bases. The CDR3 has 15 amino acids. CDR1 is LGHNA and CDR2 is YNFKEQ in the germline V gene. This chain's CDR3 is CASSPSSGQQETQYF. For the CDR3, the DNA is TGTGCCAGCAGCCCTTCTTCGGGACAGCAAGAGACCCAGTACTTC.

There are a few counts of this clone. The J gene is TRBJ1-1, the V gene TRBV7-9; tentatively, D is TRBD1 (6 bases). Germline V gene lookup returns CDR1 SEHNR and CDR2 FQNEAQ (reference sequence). This CDR3 has 17 amino acids. V dropped 2 bases and J dropped 3 bases, with 19 bases sitting between them. Here the CDR3 reads CASSLSPLGQWDTEAFF. The CDR3 region has the DNA TGTGCCAGCAGCTTAAGTCCCCTGGGACAATGGGACACTGAAGCTTTCTTT.

The chain joins TRBV29-1 to TRBJ2-1; 14 bases align to TRBD2. There are 16 residues in the CDR3. The germline V gene has CDR1 SQVTM and CDR2 ANQGSEA. V shed 4 bases, J shed 6 bases, and the junction held 8 bases outside the gene matches. The CDR3 spells CSVGRRLAGGSNEQFF. The DNA for the CDR3 is TGCAGCGTTGGCCGTCGACTAGCGGGAGGGTCCAATGAGCAGTTCTTC.

The V and J genes are TRBV6-1 and TRBJ1-1; D ambiguous. Trimming left V 10 bases short and J 6 bases short, with 15 bases between. Germline CDR1 and CDR2: MNHNS and SASEGT. The CDR3 sequence is 12 residues long. The CDR3 DNA reads TGTGCCACCCGGACCTTAGGCGCTGAAGCTTTCTTT. This sequence encodes CATRTLGAEAFF.